These 28 T cell receptor beta chains came from one sample sequenced in a study of T-cell reconstitution after alpha-beta-depleted transplantation in children. For TCRbeta, the library was prepared with unique molecular identifiers. In TCRdb, the PCR reads were re-called with MiXCR into one record per CDR3 protein. The table includes 400,000 to 500,000 distinct CDR3 sequences, 9.5% to 13% detected once. The material sequenced was PBMCs from the stem cell graft donor, taken from the stem cell graft. The source of these receptors is a human donor who donated a stem cell graft to a child with acute myeloid leukemia.

The chain links TRBV11-3 to TRBJ2-3; possibly TRBD2 for D (6 bases). Germline values: CDR1 SGHNT, CDR2 YENEEA. V gave up 1 base and J gave up 2 bases, with 13 bases separating them. CDR3 length: 16 amino acids. In DNA, the CDR3 is TGTGCCAGCAGCTTAGGCGGGGCCGGGTCCACAGATACGCAGTATTTT. Its protein is CASSLGGAGSTDTQYF.

The count of this clonotype is one. The missing conserved phenylalanine or tryptophan at the end of this CDR3 makes a read error likely. The gene calls are TRBV27 and TRBJ2-5; unclear D gene. Trimming shortened V by 3 bases and J by 0 bases, and 2 bases separated the two germline ends. CDR1 and CDR2 (germline): MNHEY, SMNVEV (reference sequence). The CDR3 extends over 12 amino acids. Here the CDR3 reads CASSLYQETQYL. The DNA for the CDR3 is TGTGCCAGCAGTTTGTACCAAGAGACCCAGTACTTG.

In this sample, this clonotype turned up a few times. The chain carries TRBV7-2 and TRBJ1-5, with 7 bases aligning to TRBD1. This CDR3 has 14 residues. In germline, CDR1 is SGHTA, CDR2 FQGNSA. V lost 5 bases and J lost 3; bases outside the gene matches: 4. CDR3 nucleotides: TGTGCCAGCAGCGTTACAGGGGCCAATCAGCCCCAGCATTTT. Encoded protein: CASSVTGANQPQHF.

This clonotype occurred many times. This chain joins TRBV5-1 and TRBJ2-2; 7 bases map to TRBD2. CDR3 length equals 14 residues. J gave up 6 bases and V 1 base, and 3 bases lay outside the gene matches. From germline, CDR1 is SGHRS and CDR2 YFSETQ. The CDR3 nucleotides read TGCGCCAGCAGCTTGAATGGACTAGCCGGGGAGCTGTTTTTT. Translated, it gives CASSLNGLAGELFF.

This clonotype appeared a few times. This chain joins TRBV6-5 and TRBJ2-1; D is undetermined. The CDR3 is 14 amino acids. Germline values: CDR1 MNHEY, CDR2 SVGAGI. V gave up 0 bases and J gave up 7 bases, with 10 bases separating them. Written as DNA, the CDR3 is TGTGCCAGCAGTTACTCGAGTAAGGCAAATGAGCAGTTCTTC. It is translated as CASSYSSKANEQFF.

The genes are TRBV9 and TRBJ1-5; D not resolved. Looked up from germline, CDR1 is SGDLS and CDR2 is YYNGEE. Trimming removed 0 bases at V and 4 bases at J, with 11 bases between. The CDR3 spans 15 residues. CDR3 sequence: CASSVDGSRNQPQHF. CDR3 coding DNA: TGTGCCAGCAGCGTAGATGGGAGTAGGAATCAGCCCCAGCATTTT.

This clonotype was observed many times. This chain links TRBV5-1 with TRBJ2-1; 12 nucleotides match TRBD2. Germline trimming cut 1 base from V and 8 bases from J; bases unmatched to any gene: 4. Germline loops: CDR1 SGHRS, CDR2 YFSETQ. The CDR3 has 15 residues. CDR3 region: CASSLTSGGLDEQFF. The CDR3 DNA follows: TGCGCCAGCAGCTTGACTAGCGGGGGGTTGGATGAGCAGTTCTTC.

This clonotype was seen many times. This chain connects TRBV11-2 to TRBJ2-3, with TRBD2 identical over 12 bases. V trimming: 1 base; J trimming: 5 bases; junction bases outside the gene matches: 10. There are 18 residues in the CDR3. Germline V gives CDR1 SGHAT, CDR2 FQNNGV. In nucleotides, the CDR3 is TGTGCCAGCAGCTTAGTGATGGCTAGCGGGGGGGGAGGAGATACGCAGTATTTT. Translated: CASSLVMASGGGGDTQYF.

This clonotype has a handful of counts. This sequence joins TRBV12-3 or TRBV12-4 and TRBJ1-5; D remains ambiguous. There are 15 residues in the CDR3. Trimming cost V 3 bases and J 3 bases, with 12 bases left between them. The CDR3 bases are TGTGCCAGCAGTTTGGCCCGCAGCCCCAATCAGCCCCAGCATTTT. Protein: CASSLARSPNQPQHF.

This clonotype was recorded many times. The genes are TRBV5-1 and TRBJ2-7; TRBD2 matches at 10 bases. There are 15 residues in the CDR3. V trimming: 4 bases; J trimming: 2 bases; junction bases outside the gene matches: 6. CDR1 SGHRS and CDR2 YFSETQ come from the germline V gene. The CDR3 DNA sequence: TGCGCCAGCAGCATATTAGCGGGAGGAACCTACGAGCAGTACTTC. Amino acids: CASSILAGGTYEQYF.

This clonotype was found a few times. The chain uses TRBV7-9 and TRBJ2-1; weak D call: TRBD2 (6 bases). Trimming pared 4 bases from V and 9 bases from J, leaving 19 bases between. The CDR3 length is 15 residues. The germline V gene encodes CDR1 SEHNR and CDR2 FQNEAQ (reference sequence). The CDR3, as DNA: TGTGCCAGCAGCTCGACTAGTCGGGGGATTGTTGAGCAGTTCTTC. It is translated as CASSSTSRGIVEQFF.

The gene calls are TRBV6-1 and TRBJ2-2; D remains unclear. V lost 7 bases, J lost 2 bases, and 8 bases lay in between. Germline CDR1 reads MNHNS; CDR2 reads SASEGT. There are 13 residues in the CDR3. CDR3 DNA: TGTGCCAGCATAGACACCAACACCGGGGAGCTGTTTTTT. Protein sequence: CASIDTNTGELFF.

The chain combines TRBV27 with TRBJ1-5, with D perhaps TRBD1 (5 bases). The V end was cut by 6 bases, the J end by 7 bases, with 16 bases between. The germline gives CDR1 MNHEY, CDR2 SMNVEV (reference sequence). The CDR3 totals 14 residues. The CDR3 is CASSLRGEGQPQHF. The DNA for the CDR3 is TGTGCCAGCAGCTTGCGGGGAGAGGGGCAGCCCCAGCATTTT.

This clonotype was counted once. The chain combines TRBV4-2 with TRBJ2-3; tentative D call: TRBD1 (6 bases). CDR1 and CDR2 (germline): LGHNA, YNFKEQ. V was pared by 4 bases and J by 2 bases, with 25 bases between. The CDR3 consists of 19 residues. The CDR3 reads CASSPTGTGFARITDTQYF. CDR3 bases: TGTGCCAGCAGCCCTACAGGGACGGGATTTGCTCGCATCACAGATACGCAGTATTTT.

In this sample, this clonotype turned up many times. The genes are TRBV7-8 and TRBJ2-2; D remains unclear. In germline, CDR1 is SGHVS, CDR2 FQNEAQ. The V gene lost 2 bases and the J gene lost 0 bases, with 7 bases spanning the gap. The CDR3 has 15 residues. In DNA form, the CDR3 reads TGTGCCAGCAGCTTATGGCAAGCGAACACCGGGGAGCTGTTTTTT. Translation: CASSLWQANTGELFF.

V usage is TRBV5-5 and J usage is TRBJ2-2; 7 nucleotides line up with TRBD1. Germline CDR1 reads SGHKS; CDR2 reads YYEKEE (reference sequence). V dropped 4 bases and J dropped 8; count of bases not matched to a gene: 11. The CDR3 contains 15 residues. The CDR3 loop reads CASSLRDSYRGELFF. DNA for the CDR3: TGTGCCAGCAGCCTCCGGGACAGCTATAGGGGGGAGCTGTTTTTT.

The sample holds a few counts of this clonotype. The chain has TRBV11-2 and TRBJ1-1, with no clear D. CDR1 is SGHAT, CDR2 FQNNGV, per germline. There are 16 residues in the CDR3. With 1 base removed from V and 2 bases from J, the gap between germline ends came to 14 bases. The CDR3 is CASSLVSPSYNTEAFF. As DNA, the CDR3 is TGTGCCAGCAGCTTAGTTTCCCCGAGCTACAACACTGAAGCTTTCTTT. The complete variable domain, with remaining parts taken from reference TRBV11-2 and TRBJ1-1, reads EAGVAQSPRYKIIEKRQSVAFWCNPISGHATLYWYQQILGQGPKLLIQFQNNGVVDDSQLPKDRFSAERLKGVDSTLKIQPAKLEDSAVYLCASSLVSPSYNTEAFFGQGTRLTVV.

This clonotype came up a few times. As DNA, the CDR3 is TGTGCCAGCAGCCTTGGAGAGGGATACCTAAGCGAGCAGTACGTC. Translated, it gives CASSLGEGYLSEQYV. The rearrangement uses TRBV7-8 and TRBJ2-7; D possibly corresponds to TRBD2 (5 bases). This CDR3 contains 15 residues. The ends were cut back, 5 bases at V and 6 bases at J, with 20 bases in the middle. CDR1 is SGHVS, CDR2 FQNEAQ, per germline.

This clonotype was counted many times. This chain links TRBV20-1 with TRBJ2-5; either TRBD1 or TRBD2 may fit D (6 bases each). Looked up from germline, CDR1 is DFQATT and CDR2 is SNEGSKA (reference sequence). Trimming left V 1 base short and J 4 bases short, with 10 bases between. The CDR3 totals 13 residues. The CDR3 DNA reads as TGCAGTGCTAGAGTGCCGGGGGCAGAGACCCAGTACTTC. This gives the protein CSARVPGAETQYF.

This clonotype was seen many times. V usage is TRBV12-3 or TRBV12-4 and J usage is TRBJ1-4; a weak D match, TRBD1 (6 bases). V was shortened by 3 bases and J by 10 bases, with 15 bases between the two germline ends. CDR3 size: 14 residues. This chain's CDR3 is CASSFLGGGGKLFF. Written as DNA, the CDR3 is TGTGCCAGCAGTTTTCTCGGAGGGGGGGGAAAACTGTTTTTT.

The chain couples TRBV7-2 to TRBJ1-1; the D is unclear. V dropped 5 bases and J dropped 4 bases, with 11 bases sitting between them. Germline CDR1 SGHTA, CDR2 FQGNSA. This CDR3 comprises 13 residues. As DNA, the CDR3 is TGTGCCAGCAGCCCCCCTTTTGGCACTGAAGCTTTCTTT. Translating it yields CASSPPFGTEAFF.

The sample holds many counts of this clonotype. The chain is built from TRBV5-5 and TRBJ2-3; possible D gene TRBD2, 5 bases. The CDR3 totals 16 residues. V gave up 0 bases and J gave up 4 bases, with 15 bases separating them. Per the germline V gene, CDR1 is SGHKS and CDR2 is YYEKEE (reference sequence). The CDR3 loop is CASSLAGLRGADTQYF. The CDR3 DNA sequence: TGTGCCAGCAGCTTGGCGGGGTTGCGTGGCGCAGATACGCAGTATTTT.

This clonotype was picked up a small number of times. CDR3 nucleotides: TGCAGTGCTTCCGCGGCGGGGCGCGTGAGCTACACCTTC. Protein product: CSASAAGRVSYTF. The rearrangement links TRBV20-1 to TRBJ1-2, with D possibly matching TRBD1 (5 bases). Per the germline V gene, CDR1 is DFQATT and CDR2 is SNEGSKA (reference sequence). V lost 5 bases, J lost 9 bases, and 19 bases lay in between. The CDR3 runs 13 residues.

This clonotype was found many times. This chain's CDR3 is CASSLRLAVYNEQFF. The CDR3 coding sequence is TGTGCCAGCAGTCTCCGGCTAGCGGTCTACAATGAGCAGTTCTTC. The genes are TRBV7-9 and TRBJ2-1; TRBD2 matches 7 bases. Germline V gives CDR1 SEHNR, CDR2 FQNEAQ (reference sequence). The CDR3 has 15 amino acids. The V gene end was trimmed by 6 bases and the J gene end by 3 bases; junction bases not matched to a gene: 8.

The chain links TRBV15 to TRBJ2-4; 9 nucleotides line up with TRBD1. Germline V gene data show CDR1 as LNHNV and CDR2 as YYDKDF (reference sequence). This CDR3 spans 14 amino acids. The ends lost 2 bases at V and 7 bases at J; junction bases unmatched: 3. In nucleotides, the CDR3 is TGTGCCACCAGCAGACAAGGACAGGGGAACATTCAGTACTTC. Protein sequence: CATSRQGQGNIQYF.

The chain uses TRBV20-1 and TRBJ2-4; D is ambiguous. V was pared by 6 bases and J by 3 bases, with 15 bases between. This CDR3 comprises 14 residues. CDR1 is DFQATT and CDR2 is SNEGSKA in the germline V gene (reference sequence). The DNA of the CDR3 is TGCAGTGCCCCCCACCAGTTGGGCAAAAACATTCAGTACTTC. This sequence encodes CSAPHQLGKNIQYF.

This clonotype was seen only a few times. The chain joins TRBV21-1 to TRBJ1-1; the table gives TRBD1 as D, unverified against the DNA. TRBV21-1 is a pseudogene segment. The CDR3 spans 15 residues. The CDR3 loop is CASILTGEMNTEAFF. The CDR3 DNA follows: TGTGCCAGCATCCTCACAGGGGAAATGAACACTGAAGCTTTCTTT.

This clonotype occurred a few times. The chain carries TRBV5-6 and TRBJ2-7; 7 bases align to TRBD1. The V segment lost 0 bases and the J segment 5 bases; nucleotides outside the gene matches: 5. The CDR3 loop spans 14 amino acids. Germline V CDR1 and CDR2: SGHDT, YYEEEE. The CDR3 spells CASSLGQGDNEQYV. The CDR3 DNA reads as TGTGCCAGCAGCTTGGGCCAGGGGGACAACGAGCAGTACGTC.